The rows below give T cell receptor beta chains drawn from one sample of a study of blood T cell repertoires in COVID-19. Generated by immunoSEQ multiplex PCR, the TCRdb table keeps only in-frame clones and is missing some. The sample records about 100,000 clones, about 90% being singletons. Sequencing was performed on peripheral blood. The receptors derive from a man between 25 and 39 years old in a cohort sampled during active COVID-19. CDR3s include the opening cysteine and the closing phenylalanine or tryptophan. D genes are given only for firm matches. For some rows the clone size is stated as once, few or many, or as a class when expanded; others skip it.

clone_size j_call d_call v_call cdr3_aa cdr3_nt
NA TRBJ2-1 NA TRBV18 CASQPGTPRLSYNEQFF TGTGCCAGCCAACCGGGAACCCCTCGTCTCTCCTACAATGAGCAGTTCTTC
NA TRBJ2-1 NA TRBV19 CASGGDKYNEQFF TGTGCCAGCGGAGGGGATAAATACAATGAGCAGTTCTTC
NA TRBJ2-7 TRBD1 TRBV3-1/TRBV3-2 CASRFGTGEGYEQYF TGTGCCAGCAGATTTGGGACAGGGGAAGGGTACGAGCAGTACTTC
NA TRBJ2-7 TRBD1 TRBV9 CASSEGQGVLYEQYF TGTGCCAGCAGCGAGGGACAGGGGGTACTCTACGAGCAGTACTTC
NA TRBJ2-2 TRBD2 TRBV5-1 CASSQGLARTGELFF TGCGCCAGCAGCCAGGGACTAGCGAGAACCGGGGAGCTGTTTTTT
NA TRBJ1-4 NA TRBV7-2 CASSLGWGGNEKLFF TGTGCCAGCAGCTTAGGGTGGGGGGGAAATGAAAAACTGTTTTTT
NA TRBJ1-2 TRBD1 TRBV7-9 CAGTLSGGHGYTF TGTGCCGGGACTCTTTCAGGGGGGCATGGCTACACCTTC
once TRBJ2-6 TRBD2 TRBV7-3 CASSPRAGGPGANVLTF TGTGCCAGCAGCCCAAGAGCGGGGGGGCCTGGGGCCAACGTCCTGACTTTC
NA TRBJ2-3 NA TRBV29-1 CSVDQDTQYF TGCAGCGTTGATCAAGATACGCAGTATTTT
NA TRBJ2-4 TRBD1 TRBV19 CASNRGRWEVAKNIQYF TGTGCCAGCAACAGGGGGCGATGGGAAGTAGCCAAAAACATTCAGTACTTC
once TRBJ2-7 NA TRBV18 CASSPGRYEQYF TGTGCCAGCTCACCAGGGAGGTACGAGCAGTACTTC
NA TRBJ2-2 TRBD2 TRBV20-1 CSASGAGVGTGELFF TGCAGTGCTAGTGGGGCGGGGGTAGGGACCGGGGAGCTGTTTTTT
NA TRBJ1-3 NA TRBV19 CASSITQVSGNTIYF TGTGCCAGTAGTATTACCCAGGTCTCTGGAAACACCATATATTTT
NA TRBJ1-2 TRBD1 TRBV12-3/TRBV12-4 CASTDRGRGYTF TGTGCCAGCACCGACAGGGGGCGAGGCTACACCTTC
many TRBJ1-5 TRBD1 TRBV18 CASSADRVNNQPQHF TGTGCCAGCTCAGCCGACAGGGTTAACAATCAGCCCCAGCATTTT
once TRBJ2-2 TRBD2 TRBV5-1 CASSLTSGALGELFF TGCGCCAGCAGCTTGACTAGCGGGGCTCTCGGGGAGCTGTTTTTT
NA TRBJ2-3 TRBD2 TRBV29-1 CSVWGTSGGSTDTQYF TGCAGCGTCTGGGGGACTAGCGGGGGTTCCACAGATACGCAGTATTTT
few TRBJ2-1 NA TRBV9 CASSVEMEVNEQFF TGTGCCAGCAGCGTAGAGATGGAGGTTAATGAGCAGTTCTTC
NA TRBJ1-1 NA TRBV7-2 CASSQSGTEAFF TGTGCCAGCAGCCAGTCGGGGACTGAAGCTTTCTTT
NA TRBJ1-4 TRBD1 TRBV4-3 CASSQDSGQGNEKLFF TGCGCCAGCAGCCAAGATAGCGGACAGGGTAATGAAAAACTGTTTTTT
once TRBJ2-1 TRBD2 TRBV5-1 CASSFRSPSGGGNEQFF TGCGCCAGCAGCTTTAGGAGCCCCAGCGGGGGGGGCAATGAGCAGTTCTTC
NA TRBJ2-2 NA TRBV5-1 CASSSGEGTGELFF TGCGCCAGCAGCTCAGGGGAGGGAACCGGGGAGCTGTTTTTT
NA TRBJ1-4 TRBD1 TRBV2 CASGEGRQGAYEKLFF TGTGCCAGCGGTGAGGGTCGACAGGGGGCTTATGAAAAACTGTTTTTT
NA TRBJ1-1 NA TRBV5-8 CASSFGAGRGEAFF TGTGCCAGCAGCTTTGGCGCAGGAAGGGGGGAAGCTTTCTTT
NA TRBJ2-5 NA TRBV15 CATSNEEETQYF TGTGCCACCAGCAACGAGGAAGAGACCCAGTACTTC
NA TRBJ2-5 NA TRBV19 CASSFQGKTQETQYF TGTGCCAGTAGTTTCCAGGGCAAGACCCAAGAGACCCAGTACTTC
NA TRBJ2-3 TRBD2 TRBV7-3 CASSLGLAVDTQYF TGTGCCAGCAGCTTGGGCCTAGCGGTAGATACGCAGTATTTT
NA TRBJ1-2 NA TRBV11-2 CASSLRNYGYTF TGTGCCAGCAGCTTACGGAACTATGGCTACACCTTC
NA TRBJ1-2 NA TRBV28 CASSMGRFSF TGTGCCAGCAGTATGGGCCGTTTCTCCTTC
NA TRBJ1-4 NA TRBV2 CASSRVSYSTIILFF TGTGCCAGCAGCCGAGTCAGTTATAGCACAATTATATTGTTTTTT
NA TRBJ2-7 NA TRBV21-1 CASSADRAEAYEQYF TGTGCCAGCAGCGCGGACAGGGCGGAAGCCTACGAGCAGTACTTC
NA TRBJ2-2 NA TRBV30 CAMAGANTGELFF TGTGCGATGGCCGGGGCGAACACCGGGGAGCTGTTTTTT
NA TRBJ1-3 TRBD1 TRBV10-2 CASRGARPGQFPGNTIYF TGCGCCAGCAGGGGGGCTAGACCGGGACAGTTCCCTGGAAACACCATATATTTT
NA TRBJ2-1 NA TRBV7-9 CASSQRGSGYNEQFF TGTGCCAGCAGCCAGAGGGGTAGCGGCTACAATGAGCAGTTCTTC
few TRBJ1-2 TRBD1 TRBV6-2/TRBV6-3 CASSYRDSYGYTF TGTGCCAGCAGTTACCGGGACAGCTATGGCTACACCTTC
NA TRBJ2-2 NA TRBV5-1 CASSLGIGRNTGELFF TGCGCCAGCAGCTTGGGTATCGGTCGTAACACCGGGGAGCTGTTTTTT
NA TRBJ2-5 TRBD1 TRBV28 CASSSGQSLQETQYF TGTGCCAGCAGTTCGGGACAGAGCCTCCAAGAGACCCAGTACTTC
NA TRBJ2-5 TRBD2 TRBV19 CASSFGLAINSQYF TGTGCCAGTAGTTTCGGACTAGCGATCAATTCCCAGTACTTC
NA TRBJ2-7 TRBD2 TRBV5-4 CASSVAGGQIYEQYF TGTGCCAGCAGCGTGGCGGGGGGGCAGATTTACGAGCAGTACTTC
NA TRBJ2-7 TRBD1 TRBV28 CASSLKRTGGASYEQYF TGTGCCAGCAGTTTGAAACGGACAGGGGGGGCCTCCTACGAGCAGTACTTC
NA TRBJ1-5 TRBD1 TRBV5-6 CASSTGDSSNQPQHF TGTGCCAGCAGTACAGGGGATTCGAGCAATCAGCCCCAGCATTTT
NA TRBJ1-3 TRBD1 TRBV6-5 CASSYDRVGNTIYF TGTGCCAGCAGCTATGACAGGGTTGGAAACACCATATATTTT
NA TRBJ1-2 NA TRBV5-1 CASSLTGANYGYTF TGCGCCAGCAGCTTGACAGGAGCTAACTATGGCTACACCTTC
NA TRBJ1-2 NA TRBV7-2 CASSISVIDRLHYTF TGTGCCAGCAGCATCTCTGTGATTGACAGGCTTCACTACACCTTC
NA TRBJ2-2 NA TRBV5-1 CASSLATSSTNTGELFF TGCGCCAGCAGCTTGGCGACTAGTTCTACGAACACCGGGGAGCTGTTTTTT
NA TRBJ2-3 TRBD2 TRBV19 CASSIGAGGPIDTQYF TGTGCCAGTAGTATAGGAGCGGGGGGGCCAATAGATACGCAGTATTTT
NA TRBJ2-5 NA TRBV24-1 CATSGDNRERIQETQYF TGTGCCACCAGTGGGGACAACAGGGAGAGGATCCAAGAGACCCAGTACTTC
NA TRBJ2-2 TRBD1 TRBV19 CASSPDQGAVGELFF TGTGCCAGTAGTCCCGACCAGGGGGCCGTCGGGGAGCTGTTTTTT
NA TRBJ1-3 NA TRBV18 CASSPGASGNTIYF TGTGCCAGCTCACCAGGGGCTTCTGGAAACACCATATATTTT
NA TRBJ1-2 NA TRBV13 CASSLNEALIRYTF TGTGCCAGCAGCTTAAATGAGGCCCTGATTCGCTACACCTTC
NA TRBJ2-5 NA TRBV19 CASSMEAGTGEETQYF TGTGCCAGTAGTATGGAGGCAGGGACGGGAGAGGAGACCCAGTACTTC
NA TRBJ2-2 NA TRBV14 CASSQAGGAGELFF TGTGCCAGCAGCCAAGCCGGAGGGGCCGGGGAGCTGTTTTTT